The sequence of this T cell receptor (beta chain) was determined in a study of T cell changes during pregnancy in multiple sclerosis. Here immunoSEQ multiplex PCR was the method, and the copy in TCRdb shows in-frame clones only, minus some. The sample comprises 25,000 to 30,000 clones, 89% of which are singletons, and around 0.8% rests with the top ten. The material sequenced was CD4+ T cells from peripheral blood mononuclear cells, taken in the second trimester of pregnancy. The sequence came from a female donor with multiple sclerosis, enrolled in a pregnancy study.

This chain's CDR3 is CATSRDVVQGPYEQYF. The CDR3 coding sequence is TGTGCCACCAGCAGAGATGTAGTACAGGGCCCCTACGAGCAGTACTTC. The chain links TRBV15 to TRBJ2-7; D is perhaps TRBD1 (6 bases). V lost 0 bases and J lost 2, with 14 bases in between. Per the germline V gene, CDR1 is LNHNV and CDR2 is YYDKDF (reference sequence). The CDR3 totals 16 residues.